These 5 T cell receptor beta chains originate from one sample sequenced in a study of blood T cell repertoires in COVID-19. The data were produced by immunoSEQ multiplex PCR, yet TCRdb's version contains in-frame clones alone and is incomplete. The sample contains approximately 170,000 clones, 80% to 90% of which appear only once. The sequencing input was peripheral blood. All receptors come from a man between 50 and 59 years old with active or convalescent COVID-19.

The chain uses TRBV18 and TRBJ1-4; perhaps TRBD1 as D (6 bases). The length of the CDR3 is 15 residues. V was cut by 0 bases and J by 8 bases, with 13 bases left in between. Per the germline V gene, CDR1 is KGHSH and CDR2 is LQKENI. Here the CDR3 DNA reads TGTGCCAGCTCACCACCGGACAGCCGGGGAGAAAAACTGTTTTTT. Its translation is CASSPPDSRGEKLFF.

The gene calls are TRBV5-4 and TRBJ2-3; D unclear. Germline CDR1 is SGHNT and CDR2 is YYREEE (reference sequence). The CDR3 is 13 residues long. V was shortened by 8 bases and J by 2 bases, with 12 bases between the two germline ends. CDR3 amino acids: CASYAESTDTQYF. In DNA, the CDR3 is TGTGCCAGTTACGCAGAATCCACAGATACGCAGTATTTT.

The V and J genes are TRBV2 and TRBJ1-1; perhaps TRBD1 as D (5 bases). Trimming shortened V by 5 bases and J by 1 base, and 17 bases separated the two germline ends. This CDR3 spans 16 amino acids. CDR1 SNHLY and CDR2 FYNNEI come from the germline V gene. The CDR3: CASSYLAGITNTEAFF. The CDR3, as DNA: TGTGCCAGCAGTTATCTCGCAGGGATAACGAACACTGAAGCTTTCTTT.

The gene calls are TRBV6-6 and TRBJ2-7, with 10 bases aligning to TRBD1. Germline V gene data show CDR1 as MNHNY and CDR2 as SVGAGI (reference sequence). The CDR3 is 15 residues long. Germline trimming cut 6 bases from V and 4 bases from J; bases unmatched to any gene: 9. For the CDR3, the DNA is TGTGCCAGCAGCCCCGGACAGGGGGTGAAATACGAGCAGTACTTC. It codes for CASSPGQGVKYEQYF.

J is TRBJ1-1 and V is TRBV12-3 or TRBV12-4, with 8 bases fitting TRBD1. V dropped 7 bases and J dropped 7; count of bases not matched to a gene: 8. The CDR3 contains 13 residues. The CDR3 DNA sequence: TGTGCCAGCACCGGGGACAGGCGTGTTGAAGCTTTCTTT. Its translation: CASTGDRRVEAFF.